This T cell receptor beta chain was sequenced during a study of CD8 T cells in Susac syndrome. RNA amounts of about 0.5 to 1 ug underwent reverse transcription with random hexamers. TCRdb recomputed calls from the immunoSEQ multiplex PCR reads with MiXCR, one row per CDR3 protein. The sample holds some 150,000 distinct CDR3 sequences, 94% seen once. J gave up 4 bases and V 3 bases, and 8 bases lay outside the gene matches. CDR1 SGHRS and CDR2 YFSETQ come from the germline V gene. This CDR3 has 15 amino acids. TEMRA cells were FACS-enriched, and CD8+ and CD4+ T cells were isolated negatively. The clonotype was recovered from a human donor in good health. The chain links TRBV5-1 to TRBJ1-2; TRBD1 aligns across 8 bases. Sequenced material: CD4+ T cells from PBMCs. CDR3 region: CASSSRTGNTYGYTF. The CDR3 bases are TGCGCCAGCAGCTCTAGGACAGGGAATACCTATGGCTACACCTTC.